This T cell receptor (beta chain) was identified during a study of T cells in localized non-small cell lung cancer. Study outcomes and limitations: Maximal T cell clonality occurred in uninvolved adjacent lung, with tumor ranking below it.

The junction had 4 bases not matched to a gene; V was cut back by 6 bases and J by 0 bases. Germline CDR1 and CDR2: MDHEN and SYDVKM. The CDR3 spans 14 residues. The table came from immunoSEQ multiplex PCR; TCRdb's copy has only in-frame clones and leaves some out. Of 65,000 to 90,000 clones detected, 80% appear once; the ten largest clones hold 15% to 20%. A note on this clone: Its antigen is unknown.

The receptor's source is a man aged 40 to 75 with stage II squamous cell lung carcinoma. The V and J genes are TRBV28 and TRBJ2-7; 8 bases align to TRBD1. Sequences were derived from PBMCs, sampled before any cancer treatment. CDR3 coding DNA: TGTGCCAGCAGGGGGACAGGATCCTCCTACGAGCAGTACTTC. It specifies CASRGTGSSYEQYF.